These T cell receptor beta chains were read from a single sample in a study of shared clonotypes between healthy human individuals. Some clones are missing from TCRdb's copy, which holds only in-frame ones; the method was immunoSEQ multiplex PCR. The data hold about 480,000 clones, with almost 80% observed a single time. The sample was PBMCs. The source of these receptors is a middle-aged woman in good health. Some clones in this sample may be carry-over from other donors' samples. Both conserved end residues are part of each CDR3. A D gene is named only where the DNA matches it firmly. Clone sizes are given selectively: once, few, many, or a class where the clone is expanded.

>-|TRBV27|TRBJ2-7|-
TGTGCCAGCAGTTTAGAGGGACGGGGCTACGAGCAGTACTTC
CASSLEGRGYEQYF
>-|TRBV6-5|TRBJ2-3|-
TGTGCCAGCAGTTACTCGGGCGGGAAGAACACAGATACGCAGTATTTT
CASSYSGGKNTDTQYF
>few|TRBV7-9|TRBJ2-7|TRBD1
TGTGCCAGCAGCTCCCGAGGGACAGCAGCCTACGAGCAGTACTTC
CASSSRGTAAYEQYF
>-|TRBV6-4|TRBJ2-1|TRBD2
TGTGCCAGCAGTGATGAAGCGGGAGGGCCGGGAGAGCAGTTCTTC
CASSDEAGGPGEQFF
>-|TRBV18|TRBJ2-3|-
TGTGCCAGCTCACCATCCTTTTCCGGGGCTACCGCAGATACGCAGTATTTT
CASSPSFSGATADTQYF
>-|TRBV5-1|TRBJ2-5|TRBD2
TGCGCCAGCAGCTTGTGGGGACTAGCGGGAGGGCCCAGGGGAGACCAGTACTTC
CASSLWGLAGGPRGDQYF
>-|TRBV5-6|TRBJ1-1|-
TGTGCCAGCAGTTCTTGGTCCAGGTATAACACTGAAGCTTTCTTT
CASSSWSRYNTEAFF
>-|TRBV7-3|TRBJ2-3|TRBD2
TGTGCCAGCAGCTGGGAGGGGTCGTACACAGATACGCAGTATTTT
CASSWEGSYTDTQYF
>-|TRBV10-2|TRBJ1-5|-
TGCGCCAGCAGTTGGGGGCTTCAGCCCCAGCATTTT
CASSWGLQPQHF
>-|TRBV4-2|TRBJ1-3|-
TGTGCCAGCAGCCGATTGCAAGGCGTCTCTGGAAACACCATATATTTT
CASSRLQGVSGNTIYF
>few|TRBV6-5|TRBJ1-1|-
TGTGCCAGCAGGGTACAGTGGAACACTGAAGCTTTCTTT
CASRVQWNTEAFF
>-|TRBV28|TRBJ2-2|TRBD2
TGTGCCAGCAGTTTACCCATTAGCGGGAGGACGAACACCGGGGAGCTGTTTTTT
CASSLPISGRTNTGELFF
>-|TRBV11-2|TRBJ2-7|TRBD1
TGTGCCAGCAGCTTAACGGGACAGACCCCAATGCAGTACTTC
CASSLTGQTPMQYF
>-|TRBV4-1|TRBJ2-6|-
TGCGCCAGCAGCCAAGAGTTTCCAACTGGGGCCAACGTCCTGACTTTC
CASSQEFPTGANVLTF
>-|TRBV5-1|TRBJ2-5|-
TGCGCCAGCAGCTTGGGTTATGAAGGCCGAGGGGGGACCCAGTACTTC
CASSLGYEGRGGTQYF
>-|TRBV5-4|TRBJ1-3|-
TGTGCCAGCAGCTTGCAGGGGATCTCTGGAAACACCATATATTTT
CASSLQGISGNTIYF
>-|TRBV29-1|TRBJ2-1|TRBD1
TGCAGCGTTGGCAGGGACAGGGCTTACAATGAGCAGTTCTTC
CSVGRDRAYNEQFF
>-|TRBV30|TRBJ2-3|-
TGTGCCTGGAGTGTACGGGGAAGAGGCTCAGATACGCAGTATTTT
CAWSVRGRGSDTQYF
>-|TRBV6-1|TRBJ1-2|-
TGTGCCAGCGGTAAGACGACCCCAGGCTACACCTTC
CASGKTTPGYTF
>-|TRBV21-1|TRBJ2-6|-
TGTGCCAGCAGAGCGTACACGGGTGTAAGTTGCTCTGGGGCCAACGTCCTGACTTTC
CASRAYTGVSCSGANVLTF
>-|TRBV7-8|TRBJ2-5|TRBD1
TGTGCCAGCAGCCCCAGGGGGAGTCTCCGAGAGACCCAGTACTTC
CASSPRGSLRETQYF
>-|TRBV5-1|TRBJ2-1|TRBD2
TGCGCCAGCAGCTTGTTGGGGACTAGCGCCGATGAGCAGTTCTTC
CASSLLGTSADEQFF
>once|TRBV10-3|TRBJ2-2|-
TGTGCCATCAGTGAGGGGGGCGGAAACACCGGGGAGCTGTTTTTT
CAISEGGGNTGELFF
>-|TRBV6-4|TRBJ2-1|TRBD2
TGTGCCAGCAGTGAATCAGCGGGAGGGCCTGATGAGCAGTTCTTC
CASSESAGGPDEQFF
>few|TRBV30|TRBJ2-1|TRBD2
TGTGCCTGGAGTGTAACTAGCGGGAGGGACTACAATGAGCAGTTCTTC
CAWSVTSGRDYNEQFF
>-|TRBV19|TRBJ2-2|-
TGTGCCAGTAGTATATATTGGGAGCTGTTTTTT
CASSIYWELFF
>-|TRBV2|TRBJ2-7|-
TGTGCCAGCAGTGCGGTGCGGGTCCAGTCCTACGAGCAGTACTTC
CASSAVRVQSYEQYF
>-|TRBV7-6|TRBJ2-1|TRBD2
TGTGCCAGCAGCTCTGGACTAGCTGATATTACAATGACGCAGTTCTTC
CASSSGLADITMTQFF
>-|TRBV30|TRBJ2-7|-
TGTGCCTGGACTAGTTGGGGGTACGAGCAGTACTTC
CAWTSWGYEQYF
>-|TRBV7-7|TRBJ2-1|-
TGTGCTAGCAGCTTAGGGTACTACAATGAGCAGTTCTTC
CASSLGYYNEQFF
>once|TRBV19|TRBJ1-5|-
TGTGCCAGTAACGAAGCACTCGGGACCAACAATCAGCCCCAGCATTTT
CASNEALGTNNQPQHF
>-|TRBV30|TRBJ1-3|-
TGTGCCTGGAGCCCGGGACGGCTCCTCTCTGGAAACACCATATATTTT
CAWSPGRLLSGNTIYF
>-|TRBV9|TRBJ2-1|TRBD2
TGTGCCAGCAGCGCGACTAGCGGCCCCGACAATGAGCAGTTCTTC
CASSATSGPDNEQFF
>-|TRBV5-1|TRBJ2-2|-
TGCGCCAGCAGCTTGGGGACAGCGAACACCGGGGAGCTGTTTTTT
CASSLGTANTGELFF
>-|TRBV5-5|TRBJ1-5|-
TGTGCCAGCAGCTATGGACCGGACGGTCGACAGCCCCAGCATTTT
CASSYGPDGRQPQHF
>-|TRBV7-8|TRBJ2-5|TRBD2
TGTGCCAGCAGCTTAACTAGCGGGAGACAAGAGACCCAGTACTTC
CASSLTSGRQETQYF
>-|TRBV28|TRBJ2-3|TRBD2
TGTGCCAGCAGTTGGCTAGCGGGAGGGGCAGATACGCAGTATTTT
CASSWLAGGADTQYF
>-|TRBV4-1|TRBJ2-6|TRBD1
TGCGCCAGCAGCCAACTGGGACAGGGGGCGCGGGGGGCCAACGTCCTGACTTTC
CASSQLGQGARGANVLTF
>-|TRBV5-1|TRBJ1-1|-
TGCGCCAGCAGCATGACAGGCCGCCTGGACACTGAAGCTTTCTTT
CASSMTGRLDTEAFF
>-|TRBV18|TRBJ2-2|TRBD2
TGTGCCAGCTCACCGCTAGCGGGAGCGAACACCGGGGAGCTGTTTTTT
CASSPLAGANTGELFF
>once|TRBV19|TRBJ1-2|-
TGTGCCAGTAGTATGGGGACAATAACCTTC
CASSMGTITF
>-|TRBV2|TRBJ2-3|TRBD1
TGTGCCAGCAGAGCCGGGACAGGGAGGGGGAGCACAGATACGCAGTATTTT
CASRAGTGRGSTDTQYF